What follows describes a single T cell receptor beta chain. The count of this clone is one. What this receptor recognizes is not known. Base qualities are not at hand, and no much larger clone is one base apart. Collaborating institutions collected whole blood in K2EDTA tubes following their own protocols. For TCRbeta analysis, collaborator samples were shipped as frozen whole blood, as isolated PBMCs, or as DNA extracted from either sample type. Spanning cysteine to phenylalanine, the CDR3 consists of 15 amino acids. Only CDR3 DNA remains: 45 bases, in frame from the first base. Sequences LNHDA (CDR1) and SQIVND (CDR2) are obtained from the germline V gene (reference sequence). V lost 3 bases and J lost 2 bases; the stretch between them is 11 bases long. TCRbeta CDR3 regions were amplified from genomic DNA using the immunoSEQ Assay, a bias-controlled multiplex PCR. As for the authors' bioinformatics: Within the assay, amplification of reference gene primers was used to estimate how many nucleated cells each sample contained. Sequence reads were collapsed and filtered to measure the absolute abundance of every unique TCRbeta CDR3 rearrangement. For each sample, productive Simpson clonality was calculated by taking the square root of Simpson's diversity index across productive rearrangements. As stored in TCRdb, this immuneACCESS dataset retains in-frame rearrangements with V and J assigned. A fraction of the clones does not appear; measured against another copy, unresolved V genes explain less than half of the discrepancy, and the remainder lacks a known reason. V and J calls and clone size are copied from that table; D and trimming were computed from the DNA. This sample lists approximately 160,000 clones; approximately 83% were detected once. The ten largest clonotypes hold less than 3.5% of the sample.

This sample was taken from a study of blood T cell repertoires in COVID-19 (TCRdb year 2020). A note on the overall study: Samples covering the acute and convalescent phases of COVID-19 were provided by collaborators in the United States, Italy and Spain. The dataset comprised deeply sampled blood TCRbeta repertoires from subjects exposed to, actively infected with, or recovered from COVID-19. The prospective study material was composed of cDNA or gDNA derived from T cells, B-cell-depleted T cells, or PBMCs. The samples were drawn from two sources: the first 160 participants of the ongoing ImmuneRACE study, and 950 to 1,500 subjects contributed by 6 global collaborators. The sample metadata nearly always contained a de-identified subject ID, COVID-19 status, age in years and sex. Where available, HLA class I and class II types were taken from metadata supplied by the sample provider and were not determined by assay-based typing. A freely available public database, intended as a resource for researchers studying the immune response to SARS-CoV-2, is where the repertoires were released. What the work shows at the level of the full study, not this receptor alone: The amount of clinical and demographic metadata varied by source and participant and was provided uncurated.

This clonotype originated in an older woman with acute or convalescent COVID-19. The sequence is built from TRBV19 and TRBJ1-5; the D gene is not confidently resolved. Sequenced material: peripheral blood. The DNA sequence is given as TGTGCCAGTAGTATTCACGCAGAGGGCAATCAGCCCCAGCATTTT. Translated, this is CASSIHAEGNQPQHF.